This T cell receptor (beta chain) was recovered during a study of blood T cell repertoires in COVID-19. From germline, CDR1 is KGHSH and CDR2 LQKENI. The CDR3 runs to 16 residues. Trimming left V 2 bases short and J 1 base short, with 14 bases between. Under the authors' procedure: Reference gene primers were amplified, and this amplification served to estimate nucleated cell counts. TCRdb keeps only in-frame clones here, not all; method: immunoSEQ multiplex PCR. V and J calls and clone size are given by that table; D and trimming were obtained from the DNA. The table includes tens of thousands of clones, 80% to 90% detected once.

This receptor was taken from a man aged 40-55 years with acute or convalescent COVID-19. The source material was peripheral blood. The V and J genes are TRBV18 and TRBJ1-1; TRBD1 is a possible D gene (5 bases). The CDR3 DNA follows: TGTGCCAGCTCACCAGGGAGGGGCAGTGGGAACACTGAAGCTTTCTTT. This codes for CASSPGRGSGNTEAFF.